This record concerns one T cell receptor (beta chain) sequence. The data were obtained in a study of cytomegalovirus exposure and HLA in healthy donors. Looked up from germline, CDR1 is KGHSH and CDR2 is LQKENI. The CDR3 extends over 18 amino acids. V gave up 3 bases and J gave up 0 bases; unmatched junction bases: 8. PCR employed 60 Vbeta and 13 Jbeta primers. Only in-frame clones appear in the TCRdb table, and some are missing; sequencing was by immunoSEQ multiplex PCR. The sample carries 150,000 to 200,000 clones, 65% to 85% recorded once. V is TRBV18 and J is TRBJ2-6, with TRBD1 matching over 7 bases. The sequenced sample was PBMCs. The clonotype originates from a man in his late teens or twenties in good health and CMV-seronegative. As DNA, the CDR3 is TGTGCCAGCTCACCGCGGACAGGAGGACACTCTGGGGCCAACGTCCTGACTTTC. Encoded protein: CASSPRTGGHSGANVLTF.